Listed here are 18 T cell receptor beta chains from one sample, sequenced in a study of blood T cell repertoires in COVID-19. Clones were sequenced by immunoSEQ multiplex PCR, and TCRdb holds only the in-frame ones, with some missing. The sample consists of 100,000 to 150,000 clones, approximately 84% of them appearing once. Sequenced material: peripheral blood. The source of these receptors is a woman at least 80 years old with acute or convalescent COVID-19.

In DNA, the CDR3 is TGTGCCAGCACTCTGGGCCCAAGCGGGGAGCTGTTTTTT. It translates to CASTLGPSGELFF. This chain links TRBV9 with TRBJ2-2; unclear D gene. This CDR3 spans 13 amino acids. Germline V gene data show CDR1 as SGDLS and CDR2 as YYNGEE. Trimming cost V 6 bases and J 7 bases, with 13 bases left between them.

This chain's CDR3 is CASSIDLEGGTEAFF. The CDR3 bases are TGTGCCAGTAGTATAGATCTGGAGGGAGGCACTGAAGCTTTCTTT. J is TRBJ1-1 and V is TRBV19; no firm D call. This CDR3 region has 15 residues. Germline V gene data show CDR1 as LNHDA and CDR2 as SQIVND (reference sequence). V was trimmed by 0 bases and J by 4 bases, leaving 12 bases between them.

This chain connects TRBV7-8 to TRBJ1-1; 10 nucleotides align to TRBD1. This CDR3 contains 16 residues. The V and J ends lost 2 bases and 10 bases, in that order; junction bases with no gene match: 13. Germline CDR1 reads SGHVS; CDR2 reads FQNEAQ. The CDR3 is CASSLPSAKGTGVAFF. CDR3 sequence (DNA): TGTGCCAGCAGCTTACCTTCCGCAAAGGGGACAGGGGTAGCTTTCTTT.

The chain uses TRBV7-2 and TRBJ2-5; TRBD2 agrees at 13 bases. V shed 5 bases, J shed 5 bases, and the junction held 5 bases outside the gene matches. The CDR3 length is 15 residues. Per the germline V gene, CDR1 is SGHTA and CDR2 is FQGNSA. The CDR3 sequence: CASSGLAGVRETQYF. In DNA form, the CDR3 reads TGTGCCAGCAGCGGACTAGCGGGAGTTAGGGAGACCCAGTACTTC.

The chain couples TRBV5-8 to TRBJ2-5; D might be TRBD1 (5 bases). V lost 2 bases and J lost 2, with 7 bases in between. Germline values: CDR1 SGHTS, CDR2 YDEGEE. The CDR3 spans 13 residues. CDR3 DNA: TGTGCCAGCAGCTTTACAGGACAAGAGACCCAGTACTTC. Amino acids: CASSFTGQETQYF.

CDR3 coding DNA: TGTGCCAGCAGAGAGGACAGTAATAATGAAAAACTGTTTTTT. Protein product: CASREDSNNEKLFF. The V gene is TRBV27, the J gene TRBJ1-4; D is possibly TRBD1 (6 bases). This CDR3 has 14 amino acids. Germline V gene sequence: CDR1 MNHEY, CDR2 SMNVEV (reference sequence). Trimming left V 6 bases short and J 4 bases short, with 12 bases between. The full variable domain, in which reference TRBV27 and TRBJ1-4 provide the parts outside the CDR3, is EAQVTQNPRYLITVTGKKLTVTCSQNMNHEYMSWYRQDPGLGLRQIYYSMNVEVTDKGDVPEGYKVSRKEKRNFPLILESPSPNQTSLYFCASREDSNNEKLFFGSGTQLSVL.

The chain combines TRBV27 with TRBJ2-1; 9 nucleotides align to TRBD2. Trimming removed 4 bases from V and 8 bases from J; junction bases left unmatched: 18. The germline CDR1 and CDR2 sequences are MNHEY and SMNVEV (reference sequence). The CDR3 is made up of 18 amino acids. The chain's CDR3 is CASSSLGSGRGPLDEQFF. DNA of the CDR3: TGTGCCAGCAGTTCTCTGGGTAGCGGGAGAGGTCCCCTCGATGAGCAGTTCTTC.

There are a few counts of this clone. The genes are TRBV10-2 and TRBJ2-3; 10 bases map to TRBD1. Germline trimming cut 5 bases from V and 5 bases from J; bases unmatched to any gene: 4. Per germline, CDR1 WSHSY and CDR2 SAAADI. The CDR3 length is 14 residues. This CDR3 is CASSRTGGLDTQYF. The CDR3 DNA reads as TGCGCCAGCAGTCGGACAGGGGGACTAGATACGCAGTATTTT.

V and J are TRBV7-9 and TRBJ2-7; 7 bases map to TRBD2. There are 19 residues in the CDR3. CDR1 is SEHNR, CDR2 FQNEAQ, per germline (reference sequence). The J segment lost 0 bases and the V segment lost 0 bases, leaving 14 bases of the junction unmatched. The CDR3 protein is CASSLAVVVGGGRSYEQYF. The CDR3 coding sequence is TGTGCCAGCAGCTTAGCGGTAGTTGTGGGCGGGGGTCGCTCCTACGAGCAGTACTTC.

J is TRBJ2-5 and V is TRBV6-5, with 8 nucleotides matching TRBD1. V gave up 7 bases and J gave up 5 bases; unmatched junction bases: 6. CDR1 and CDR2 from the germline V gene are MNHEY and SVGAGI. The CDR3 sequence is 13 residues long. The CDR3 reads CASIRGRGETQYF. The CDR3 nucleotides are TGTGCCAGCATCAGGGGGCGCGGGGAGACCCAGTACTTC.

This chain connects TRBV5-8 to TRBJ2-1, with TRBD1 identical over 7 bases. Germline V gives CDR1 SGHTS, CDR2 YDEGEE. Unmatched junction bases numbered 6, after V lost 3 bases and J lost 0 bases. This CDR3 region has 16 residues. Here the CDR3 DNA reads TGTGCCAGCAGCTCGGGACAGCGAAACTCCTACAATGAGCAGTTCTTC. It codes for CASSSGQRNSYNEQFF.

The V gene is TRBV7-9, the J gene TRBJ2-1; 11 nucleotides align to TRBD1. Germline V CDR1 and CDR2: SEHNR, FQNEAQ (reference sequence). The CDR3 is 18 residues long. V shed 4 bases and J 0 bases; nucleotides not matched to a gene: 8. CDR3 residues: CASSSPDRGPFSYNEQFF. DNA for the CDR3: TGTGCCAGCAGCTCCCCGGACAGGGGGCCATTCTCCTACAATGAGCAGTTCTTC. The full variable domain, its missing parts supplied by reference TRBV7-9 and TRBJ2-1, is DTGVSQNPRHKITKRGQNVTFRCDPISEHNRLYWYRQTLGQGPEFLTYFQNEAQLEKSRLLSDRFSAERPKGSFSTLEIQRTEQGDSAMYLCASSSPDRGPFSYNEQFFGPGTRLTVL.

Regarding this clone: The same CDR3 arises from other DNA sequences in this sample as well. The chain recombines TRBV18 with TRBJ1-1; D gene unclear. CDR1 is KGHSH, CDR2 LQKENI, per germline. The V end was cut by 2 bases, the J end by 1 base, with 11 bases between. The CDR3 sequence is 15 residues long. CDR3 sequence reads: CASSPFGEGNTEAFF. The CDR3 DNA follows: TGTGCCAGCTCACCATTTGGGGAGGGGAACACTGAAGCTTTCTTT.

The rearrangement joins TRBV5-1 to TRBJ2-3; 12 bases fit TRBD2. V lost 2 bases to trimming and J lost 2 bases; unmatched junction nucleotides: 9. From germline, CDR1 is SGHRS and CDR2 YFSETQ. The CDR3 covers 18 residues. The CDR3 spells CASSLRLAGGLVTDTQYF. Written as DNA, the CDR3 is TGCGCCAGCAGCTTAAGGCTAGCGGGGGGGCTCGTCACAGATACGCAGTATTTT.

The rearrangement links TRBV7-2 to TRBJ2-3; 16 bases agree with TRBD2. This CDR3 contains 16 residues. The V segment lost 5 bases and the J segment 4 bases; nucleotides outside the gene matches: 3. Germline lookup yields CDR1 SGHTA and CDR2 FQGNSA. CDR3 nucleotide sequence: TGTGCCAGCAGCCGGGGACTAGCGGGAGGGGCAGATACGCAGTATTTT. This codes for CASSRGLAGGADTQYF.

The chain employs TRBV7-9 and TRBJ2-1; 9 bases line up with TRBD2. CDR1 SEHNR and CDR2 FQNEAQ come from the germline V gene (reference sequence). This CDR3 has 17 residues. The trim removed 5 bases at V and 4 bases at J, leaving 12 bases unmatched. The CDR3, as DNA: TGTGCCAGCAGCCCTCGACTAGCGGAGAAGGCGTACAATGAGCAGTTCTTC. Encoded protein: CASSPRLAEKAYNEQFF.

This chain uses TRBV19 with TRBJ1-2, with 10 bases lining up with TRBD1. Germline lookup yields CDR1 LNHDA and CDR2 SQIVND (reference sequence). CDR3 length: 16 residues. V lost 6 bases to trimming and J lost 0 bases; unmatched junction nucleotides: 7. This CDR3 is CASRTGTGVANYGYTF. CDR3 bases: TGTGCCAGTAGAACCGGGACAGGGGTCGCTAACTATGGCTACACCTTC. The variable domain in full, with the rest retrieved from reference TRBV19 and TRBJ1-2, is DGGITQSPKYLFRKEGQNVTLSCEQNLNHDAMYWYRQDPGQGLRLIYYSQIVNDFQKGDIAEGYSVSREKKESFPLTVTSAQKNPTAFYLCASRTGTGVANYGYTFGSGTRLTVV.

The chain couples TRBV19 to TRBJ2-3, with 8 bases matching TRBD1. The V segment lost 6 bases and the J segment 6 bases; nucleotides outside the gene matches: 8. CDR3 size: 14 residues. Germline loops: CDR1 LNHDA, CDR2 SQIVND (reference sequence). As DNA, the CDR3 is TGTGCCAGTAGCTCCAGGGGGCGCGGGGATACGCAGTATTTT. It encodes CASSSRGRGDTQYF.